This entry lists 22 T cell receptor beta chains sequenced from one sample in a study of CXCR3-negative and CXCR3-positive naive CD8 T cells. UMI-labeled 5' RACE yielded the TRB cDNA libraries. TCRdb re-analyzed the 5' RACE reads; it lists each CDR3 protein once, without DNA. The listing records around 140,000 distinct CDR3 sequences. The sequenced material came from naive CXCR3- CD8+ T cells from blood. The sample's subset: CD45RO-CCR7+CD27+CD95- naive CD8+ T cells lacking CXCR3 (TNR3-). The receptors originated from a human donor in good health. Some clones in this sample may be carry-over from other donors' samples.

The chain has TRBV29-1 and TRBJ1-2; TCRdb designates TRBD1, a call that cannot be tested without DNA. Germline CDR1 and CDR2: SQVTM and ANQGSEA. The CDR3 has 17 amino acids. CDR3 residues: CSVVFVGHPENYYGYTF.

This sequence joins TRBV29-1 and TRBJ2-7; the TRBD1 assignment by TCRdb is unverifiable without DNA. The CDR3 runs 16 residues. Germline V gives CDR1 SQVTM, CDR2 ANQGSEA. Here the CDR3 reads CSVGGRDRTKPYEQYF.

The rearrangement links TRBV5-1 to TRBJ2-1; no DNA is available, so the TRBD1 call from TCRdb remains unchecked. CDR1 SGHRS and CDR2 YFSETQ come from the germline V gene. The CDR3 consists of 13 residues. The CDR3 spells CASRQVGLDEQFF.

This chain uses TRBV14 with TRBJ2-5; TCRdb's D call of TRBD2 is untestable without DNA. Germline V CDR1 and CDR2: SGHDN, FVKESK. The CDR3 length is 15 residues. The CDR3 loop is CASSQEEVEKETQYF. Together with reference TRBV14 and TRBJ2-5, the CDR3 gives the full variable domain: EAGVTQFPSHSVIEKGQTVTLRCDPISGHDNLYWYRRVMGKEIKFLLHFVKESKQDESGMPNNRFLAERTGGTYSTLKVQPAELEDSGVYFCASSQEEVEKETQYFGPGTRLLVL.

The chain links TRBV7-7 to TRBJ1-1. Germline-derived CDR1 and CDR2 are SSHAT and FNYEAQ (reference sequence). This CDR3 region has 16 residues. CDR3 protein: CASSLAWARQNTEAFF.

The chain carries TRBV30 and TRBJ1-2; TCRdb reports TRBD1, a call that lacks DNA to check it against. Germline CDR1 is GTSNPN and CDR2 is SVGIG (reference sequence). The CDR3 is made up of 13 amino acids. CDR3 protein: CAWRQDSNYGYTF.

V is TRBV27 and J is TRBJ2-3; without DNA, the TCRdb call of TRBD1 cannot be checked. This CDR3 region has 16 residues. Germline CDR1 and CDR2: MNHEY and SMNVEV (reference sequence). The CDR3 here is CASNPWSADDIDTQYF.

This chain links TRBV29-1 with TRBJ2-6; TCRdb proposes TRBD1, but this gene call is untestable without DNA. Germline-derived CDR1 and CDR2 are SQVTM and ANQGSEA. The CDR3 extends over 16 amino acids. The CDR3 is CSVARDRGTGANVLTF. The full variable domain, rest sourced from reference TRBV29-1 and TRBJ2-6, is SAVISQKPSRDICQRGTSLTIQCQVDSQVTMMFWYRQQPGQSLTLIATANQGSEATYESGFVIDKFPISRPNLTFSTLTVSNMSPEDSSIYLCSVARDRGTGANVLTFGAGSRLTVL.

The CDR3 protein is CASSLRKGHEQYF. The chain uses TRBV5-1 and TRBJ2-7; there is no DNA to check the TCRdb D call of TRBD1. Germline V lookup: CDR1 SGHRS, CDR2 YFSETQ. The CDR3 has 13 amino acids.

The chain is built from TRBV11-3 and TRBJ2-1; TCRdb indicates TRBD1, and absent DNA this call remains unverified. The germline CDR1 and CDR2 sequences are SGHNT and YENEEA. The CDR3 has 13 residues. This CDR3 is CASSLVGGREQFF.

The J gene is TRBJ1-6, the V gene TRBV21-1; TCRdb indicates TRBD1, and absent DNA this call remains unverified. TRBV21-1 is tagged as a pseudogene. The CDR3 length is 15 residues. This CDR3 is CASSKGGQGLTPLHF.

V is TRBV7-8 and J is TRBJ2-1; TCRdb names TRBD2, which stays unverified in the absence of DNA. The CDR3 is 14 amino acids. Germline V CDR1 and CDR2: SGHVS, FQNEAQ. CDR3 in amino acids: CASRAAGAYNEQFF. The full variable domain, its missing parts supplied by reference TRBV7-8 and TRBJ2-1, is GAGVSQSPRYKVAKRGQDVALRCDPISGHVSLFWYQQALGQGPEFLTYFQNEAQLDKSGLPSDRFFAERPEGSVSTLKIQRTQQEDSAVYLCASRAAGAYNEQFFGPGTRLTVL.

J is TRBJ2-3 and V is TRBV25-1. This CDR3 contains 14 residues. Germline assignment: CDR1 MGHDK and CDR2 SYGVNS. CDR3: CASSSVRLGDTQYF.

J is TRBJ2-2 and V is TRBV29-1; the TCRdb call, TRBD1, lacks DNA for checking. Germline CDR1 is SQVTM and CDR2 is ANQGSEA. CDR3 length equals 16 residues. The CDR3 sequence is CSVEGGQVTNTGELFF.

The chain recombines TRBV12-5 with TRBJ2-7. The CDR3 is 13 amino acids. Germline values: CDR1 LGHNT, CDR2 FRNRAP. The chain's CDR3 is CASGIGLTYEQYF.

The chain joins TRBV12-3 or TRBV12-4 to TRBJ1-5; TCRdb's assignment of TRBD1 cannot be checked, as there is no DNA. This CDR3 comprises 15 residues. CDR3 sequence: CASSPDREGSQPQHF.

The chain couples TRBV5-1 to TRBJ2-2; there is no DNA to check the TCRdb D call of TRBD2. Germline assignment: CDR1 SGHRS and CDR2 YFSETQ. The CDR3 is 13 residues long. The CDR3 spells CATTGLATGELFF.

The rearrangement links TRBV25-1 to TRBJ2-5; absent DNA, TCRdb's TRBD1 call cannot be checked. Per germline, CDR1 MGHDK and CDR2 SYGVNS. The CDR3 length is 14 residues. The CDR3 spells CASSNYDRGETQYF.

The chain combines TRBV28 with TRBJ1-3. CDR1 and CDR2 from the germline V gene are MDHEN and SYDVKM. The CDR3 has 15 amino acids. This CDR3 is CASRFDWSSGNTIYF.

The rearrangement uses TRBV5-1 and TRBJ2-7; TCRdb's D call of TRBD1 is untestable without DNA. The CDR3 totals 16 residues. The germline gives CDR1 SGHRS, CDR2 YFSETQ. CDR3 region: CASSLVPGGELGEQYF.

This chain uses TRBV5-1 with TRBJ2-1; the TRBD1 assignment by TCRdb is unverifiable without DNA. From germline, CDR1 is SGHRS and CDR2 YFSETQ. CDR3 size: 15 residues. The CDR3 sequence is CASSYWGQGVNEQFF.

The chain carries TRBV20-1 and TRBJ1-1. This CDR3 is 11 amino acids long. Germline V gene lookup returns CDR1 DFQATT and CDR2 SNEGSKA (reference sequence). CDR3 protein: CSASAVKGAFF.